What follows are 19 T cell receptor beta chains derived from one specimen sequenced in a study of post-analysis software for immune sequencing data. Study results and limitations: Patients used about 5 TRBV segments, including TRBV5-6, TRBV5-1 and TRBV20-1, more often than controls.

The antigens these receptors bind are not known. cDNA libraries for TCR beta contained unique molecular identifiers. TCRdb reanalysed the PCR reads using MiXCR and keeps one entry per CDR3 protein. The sample lists about 680,000 distinct CDR3 sequences, 55% to 60% occurring once. Sequences were obtained from blood. These receptors were collected from a girl aged 2 to 9 with multiple sclerosis.

This chain uses TRBV7-2 with TRBJ2-1; TRBD1 agrees at 11 bases. The germline gives CDR1 SGHTA, CDR2 FQGNSA. The CDR3 contains 16 residues. J was trimmed by 3 bases and V by 1 base; bases with no gene match: 2. The DNA for the CDR3 is TGTGCCAGCAGCTTAGAAGGGACAGGGGGCTACAATGAGCAGTTCTTC. It is translated as CASSLEGTGGYNEQFF.

The chain links TRBV20-1 to TRBJ2-2; 11 bases match TRBD2. The CDR3 is 14 amino acids. The junction had 7 bases not matched to a gene; V was cut back by 6 bases and J by 7 bases. Germline CDR1 DFQATT, CDR2 SNEGSKA (reference sequence). CDR3 protein: CSASTSGGNGELFF. The DNA for the CDR3 is TGCAGTGCCTCCACTAGCGGGGGTAACGGGGAGCTGTTTTTT.

V is TRBV12-3 or TRBV12-4 and J is TRBJ1-1; D gene unclear. Trimming shortened V by 3 bases and J by 2 bases, and 7 bases separated the two germline ends. The CDR3 covers 13 residues. The CDR3 DNA follows: TGTGCCAGCAGTTTTCGGTCTAACACTGAAGCTTTCTTT. Amino acids: CASSFRSNTEAFF.

The genes are TRBV15 and TRBJ2-5, with D possibly being TRBD1 or TRBD2 (5 bases each). V dropped 0 bases and J dropped 8 bases, with 16 bases sitting between them. The CDR3 sequence is 15 residues long. CDR1 and CDR2 (germline): LNHNV, YYDKDF (reference sequence). The CDR3 sequence is CATSRDLGTIITQYF. CDR3 nucleotides: TGTGCCACCAGCAGAGATTTAGGGACGATCATAACCCAGTACTTC.

This clonotype was seen only a few times. The germline gene is not matched at one end of the junction; a read error may be the cause. The chain joins TRBV5-1 to TRBJ2-7, with 9 bases lining up with TRBD1. This CDR3 has 15 residues. The germline CDR1 and CDR2 sequences are SGHRS and YFSETQ. The DNA of the CDR3 is TGTGCCAGCAGCTTAGCCGGGACAGGGATCTACGAGCAGTACTTC. The encoded protein is CASSLAGTGIYEQYF.

CDR3 DNA sequence: TGCAGCGTCGATCTAGCGACCGGGGAGACCCAGTACTTC. It translates to CSVDLATGETQYF. V gene TRBV29-1 combines with J gene TRBJ2-5; weak D call: TRBD2 (6 bases). The CDR3 is 13 residues long. Germline V gene sequence: CDR1 SQVTM, CDR2 ANQGSEA. The V end lost 6 bases, the J end lost 5 bases, and 16 bases lay between the germline ends.

The V gene is TRBV5-1, the J gene TRBJ1-1; D is possibly TRBD1 (6 bases). The CDR3 has 12 residues. The V end lost 3 bases, the J end lost 8 bases, and 11 bases lay between the germline ends. In germline, CDR1 is SGHRS, CDR2 YFSETQ. CDR3 sequence reads: CASSSEGDEAFF. The CDR3 DNA follows: TGCGCCAGCAGCTCCGAGGGGGACGAAGCTTTCTTT.

There are a few counts of this clonotype. The chain employs TRBV18 and TRBJ2-1, with 13 positions matching TRBD2. This CDR3 has 15 residues. V shed 2 bases, J shed 14 bases, and the junction held 9 bases outside the gene matches. Germline CDR1 reads KGHSH; CDR2 reads LQKENI. CDR3 region: CASSPTTSGGAVEFF. The CDR3 DNA reads TGTGCCAGCTCACCAACTACTAGCGGGGGGGCCGTAGAGTTCTTC.

CDR3 protein: CASSTWTGSGYNEQFF. The CDR3 bases are TGTGCCAGCAGCACATGGACAGGGTCTGGCTACAATGAGCAGTTCTTC. The V and J genes are TRBV7-9 and TRBJ2-1, with 8 bases lining up with TRBD1. This CDR3 spans 16 amino acids. V lost 5 bases to trimming and J lost 3 bases; unmatched junction nucleotides: 9. The germline V gene has CDR1 SEHNR and CDR2 FQNEAQ (reference sequence).

CDR3 DNA sequence: TGTGCCAGCACCTCAGGAGATGGATCCACTGAAGCTTTCTTT. It encodes CASTSGDGSTEAFF. The V gene is TRBV11-2, the J gene TRBJ1-1; D uncertain. Germline lookup yields CDR1 SGHAT and CDR2 FQNNGV. V lost 7 bases, J lost 4 bases, and 16 bases lay in between. The CDR3 extends over 14 amino acids.

This clonotype was detected only once. The CDR3 DNA reads as TGTGCCATCAGTGAGTCGGAACTCCGCACAGATACGCAGTATTTT. Translating it yields CAISESELRTDTQYF. The chain employs TRBV10-3 and TRBJ2-3, with D uncertain. The CDR3 spans 15 residues. The germline V and J ends were trimmed by 0 bases and 1 base, with 8 bases remaining between them. Looked up from germline, CDR1 is ENHRY and CDR2 is SYGVKD.

CDR3 sequence (DNA): TGTGCCAGCAGTGTCCCTCAAATCCCTAGCGGGGGTGAGCAGTTCTTC. Translated: CASSVPQIPSGGEQFF. The rearrangement links TRBV6-4 to TRBJ2-1; 10 nucleotides align to TRBD2. The CDR3 contains 16 residues. CDR1 is MRHNA, CDR2 SNTAGT, per germline. After removal of 4 bases from V and 9 bases from J, the junction contained 12 bases not matched to a gene.

The DNA for the CDR3 is TGTGCCAGCAGTTTTAGCGGGAGCAGCTATGAGCAGTTCTTC. Translated: CASSFSGSSYEQFF. V is TRBV6-4 and J is TRBJ2-1; 9 positions agree with TRBD2. This CDR3 has 14 amino acids. Germline V gene data show CDR1 as MRHNA and CDR2 as SNTAGT. V lost 5 bases, J lost 8 bases, and 7 bases stayed unmatched.

This clonotype was seen only a few times. DNA for the CDR3: TGCAGCGGCAGGACAGGGGCTGGAGGCTACACCTTC. The encoded protein is CSGRTGAGGYTF. The genes are TRBV29-1 and TRBJ1-2, with 9 bases fitting TRBD1. With 7 bases clipped from V and 8 bases from J, the junction kept 8 bases outside the gene matches. This CDR3 is 12 amino acids long. The germline CDR1 and CDR2 sequences are SQVTM and ANQGSEA.

The J gene is TRBJ2-2, the V gene TRBV9; D is uncertain. Trimming removed 3 bases at V and 4 bases at J, with 4 bases between. The V gene's germline CDR1 is SGDLS and CDR2 YYNGEE. CDR3 size: 12 residues. CDR3 coding DNA: TGTGCCAGCAGCGGAAGCACCGGGGAGCTGTTTTTT. Translated: CASSGSTGELFF.

This clonotype was observed a few times. The chain joins TRBV4-2 to TRBJ2-5; unclear D gene. This CDR3 contains 15 residues. Trimming shortened V by 1 base and J by 2 bases, and 11 bases separated the two germline ends. Looked up from germline, CDR1 is LGHNA and CDR2 is YNFKEQ. The DNA of the CDR3 is TGTGCCAGCAGCCAAGGTTCTACGGAACAAGAGACCCAGTACTTC. Translation gives CASSQGSTEQETQYF.

This clonotype was counted a few times. V is TRBV6-5 and J is TRBJ2-1; TRBD2 matches 8 bases. The V gene end was trimmed by 4 bases and the J gene end by 5 bases; junction bases not matched to a gene: 4. Germline CDR1 MNHEY, CDR2 SVGAGI. The CDR3 covers 14 residues. The CDR3 DNA is TGTGCCAGCAGTTCAGGACTAGCCAACAATGAGCAGTTCTTC. This gives the protein CASSSGLANNEQFF.

The V call is TRBV6-2 or TRBV6-3, the J call TRBJ2-5; D possibly corresponds to TRBD1 (6 bases). The CDR3 sequence is 14 residues long. Per germline, CDR1 MNHEY and CDR2 SVGEGT. V shed 6 bases and J shed 4 bases, with 15 bases lying between them. CDR3 sequence: CASSPGVTPETQYF. The CDR3 bases are TGTGCCAGCAGCCCAGGGGTGACTCCAGAGACCCAGTACTTC.

This clonotype was recorded a few times. V usage is TRBV20-1 and J usage is TRBJ2-1; TRBD1 matches at 8 bases. Unmatched junction bases numbered 15, after V lost 6 bases and J lost 5 bases. The CDR3 covers 16 residues. CDR1 is DFQATT and CDR2 is SNEGSKA in the germline V gene (reference sequence). The DNA for the CDR3 is TGCAGTGCAACCCATCCGACAGGGGCTTTAAACAATGAGCAGTTCTTC. It yields the protein CSATHPTGALNNEQFF.